The present TCR beta chain was sequenced within a study of shared clonotypes between healthy human individuals. General observations from the study: Sharing across four donors was highest in naive CD4 (around 5%) and lowest in memory CD8 (0.4%). A small donor pool kept down the genetic and exposure-history diversity that was represented. As a rule, naive subsets had a larger estimated richness than memory subsets.

The study ran the assay at deep level. Clones were sequenced by immunoSEQ multiplex PCR, and TCRdb holds only the in-frame ones, with some missing. This sample has a few million clones, with approximately 93% found just once. V dropped 2 bases and J dropped 7 bases, with 5 bases sitting between them. The CDR3 is made up of 11 amino acids. In germline, CDR1 is MNHNS, CDR2 SASEGT. The table lists this clone with a count of one. Its antigen is not identified. This same CDR3 is encoded by further DNA sequences in the sample. The specimen sequenced was naive CD4+ T cells from PBMCs. Described subset: CD45RA+ positively selected. This chain links TRBV6-1 with TRBJ1-2; D not certain. The clonotype originates from a man aged 18 to 29 in good health. Some clones in this sample may be carry-over from other donors' samples. CDR3 sequence: CASSETRGYTF. The CDR3 region has the DNA TGTGCCAGCAGTGAAACGCGTGGCTACACCTTC.